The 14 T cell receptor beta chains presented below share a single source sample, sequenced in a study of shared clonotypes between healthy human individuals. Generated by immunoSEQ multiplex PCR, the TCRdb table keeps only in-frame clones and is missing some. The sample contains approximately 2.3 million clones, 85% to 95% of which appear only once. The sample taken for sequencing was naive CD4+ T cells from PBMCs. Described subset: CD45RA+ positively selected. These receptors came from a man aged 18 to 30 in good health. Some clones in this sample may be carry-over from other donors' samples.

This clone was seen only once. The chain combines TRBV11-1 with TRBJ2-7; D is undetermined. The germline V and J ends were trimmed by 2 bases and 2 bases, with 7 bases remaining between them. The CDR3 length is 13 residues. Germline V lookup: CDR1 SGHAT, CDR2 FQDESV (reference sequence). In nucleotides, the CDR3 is TGTGCCAGCAGCTTACCCCGGCCCTACGAGCAGTACTTC. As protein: CASSLPRPYEQYF.

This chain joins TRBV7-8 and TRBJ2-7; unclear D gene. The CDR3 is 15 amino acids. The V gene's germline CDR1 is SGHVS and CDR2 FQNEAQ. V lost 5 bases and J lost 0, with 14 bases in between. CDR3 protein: CASSPEWVPSYEQYF. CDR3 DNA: TGTGCCAGCAGCCCCGAGTGGGTCCCCTCCTACGAGCAGTACTTC.

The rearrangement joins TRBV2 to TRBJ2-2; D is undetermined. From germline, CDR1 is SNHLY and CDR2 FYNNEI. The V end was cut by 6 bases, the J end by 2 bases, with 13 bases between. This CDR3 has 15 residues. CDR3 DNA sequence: TGTGCCAGCAGCTTTAGCCCGAGAAACACCGGGGAGCTGTTTTTT. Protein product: CASSFSPRNTGELFF.

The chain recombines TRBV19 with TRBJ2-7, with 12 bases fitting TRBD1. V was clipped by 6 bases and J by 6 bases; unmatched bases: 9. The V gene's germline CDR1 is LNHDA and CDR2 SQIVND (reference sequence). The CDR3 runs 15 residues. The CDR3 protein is CASSRPGTGGSEQYF. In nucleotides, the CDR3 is TGTGCCAGTAGCAGACCCGGGACAGGGGGCTCCGAGCAGTACTTC.

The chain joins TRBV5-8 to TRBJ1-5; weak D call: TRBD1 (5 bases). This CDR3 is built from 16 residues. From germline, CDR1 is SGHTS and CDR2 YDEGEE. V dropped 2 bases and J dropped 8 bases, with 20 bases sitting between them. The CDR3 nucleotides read TGTGCCAGCAGCTTCCATCTTGGCGGGGGGAAGGAGCCCCAGCATTTT. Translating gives CASSFHLGGGKEPQHF.

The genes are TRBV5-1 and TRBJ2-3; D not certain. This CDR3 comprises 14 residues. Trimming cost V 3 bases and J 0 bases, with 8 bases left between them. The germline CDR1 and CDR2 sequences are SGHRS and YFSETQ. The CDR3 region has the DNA TGCGCCAGCAGCTGGGCTGCTAGCACAGATACGCAGTATTTT. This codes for CASSWAASTDTQYF.

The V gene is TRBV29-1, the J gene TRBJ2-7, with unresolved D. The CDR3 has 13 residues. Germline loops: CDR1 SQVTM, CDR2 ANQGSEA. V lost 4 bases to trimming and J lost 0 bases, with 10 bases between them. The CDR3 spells CSVAARYSYEQYF. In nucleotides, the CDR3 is TGCAGCGTTGCTGCTAGATACTCCTACGAGCAGTACTTC.

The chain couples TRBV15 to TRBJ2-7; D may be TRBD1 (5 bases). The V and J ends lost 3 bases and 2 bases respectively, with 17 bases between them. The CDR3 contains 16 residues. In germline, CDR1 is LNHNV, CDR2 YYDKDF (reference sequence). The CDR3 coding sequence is TGTGCCACCAGCAGGAGAAACGACAGAGCCCCCTACGAGCAGTACTTC. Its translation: CATSRRNDRAPYEQYF.

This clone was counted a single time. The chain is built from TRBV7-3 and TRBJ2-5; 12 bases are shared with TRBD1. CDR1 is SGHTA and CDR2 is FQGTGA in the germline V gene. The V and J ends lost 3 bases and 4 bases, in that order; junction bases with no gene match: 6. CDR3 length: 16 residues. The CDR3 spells CASSLLGQGARETQYF. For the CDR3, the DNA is TGTGCCAGCAGCTTGTTGGGACAGGGGGCGAGAGAGACCCAGTACTTC.

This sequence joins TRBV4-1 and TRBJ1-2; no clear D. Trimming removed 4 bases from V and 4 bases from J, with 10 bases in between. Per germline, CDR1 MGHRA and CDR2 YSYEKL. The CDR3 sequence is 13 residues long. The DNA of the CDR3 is TGCGCCAGCAGCCGCCCCGGGGTCTATGGCTACACCTTC. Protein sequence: CASSRPGVYGYTF.

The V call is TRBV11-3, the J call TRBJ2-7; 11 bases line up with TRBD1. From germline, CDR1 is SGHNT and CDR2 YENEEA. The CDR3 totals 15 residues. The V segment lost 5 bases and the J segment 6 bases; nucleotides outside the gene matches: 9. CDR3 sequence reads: CASSKGQGVAGEQYF. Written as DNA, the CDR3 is TGTGCCAGCAGCAAGGGACAGGGGGTAGCGGGCGAGCAGTACTTC.

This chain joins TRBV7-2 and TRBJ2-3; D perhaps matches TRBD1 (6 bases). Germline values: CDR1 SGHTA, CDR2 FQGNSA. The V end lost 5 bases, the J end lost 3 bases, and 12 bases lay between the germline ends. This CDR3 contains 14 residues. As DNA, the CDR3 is TGTGCCAGCAGCCGACAGGTTTCGACAGATACGCAGTATTTT. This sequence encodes CASSRQVSTDTQYF.

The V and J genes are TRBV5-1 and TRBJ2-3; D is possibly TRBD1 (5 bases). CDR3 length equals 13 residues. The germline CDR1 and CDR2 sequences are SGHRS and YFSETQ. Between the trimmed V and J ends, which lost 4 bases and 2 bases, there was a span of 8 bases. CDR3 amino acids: CASSRQPTDTQYF. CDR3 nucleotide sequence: TGCGCCAGCAGCAGACAGCCCACAGATACGCAGTATTTT.

The CDR3, as DNA: TGTGCCAGCAGCTTACAGACGGTCGGGCGCTCTGGGGCCAACGTCCTGACTTTC. This translates into CASSLQTVGRSGANVLTF. The gene calls are TRBV27 and TRBJ2-6; no clear D gene. Trimming pared 6 bases from V and 0 bases from J, leaving 18 bases between. Looked up from germline, CDR1 is MNHEY and CDR2 is SMNVEV (reference sequence). The CDR3 covers 18 residues.